The 15 T cell receptor beta chains below come from one sample, sequenced in a study of CD8 T cells in ankylosing spondylitis (dated by TCRdb to 2016 to 2017). Libraries were constructed by 5' RACE. This sample was sequenced with an Illumina HiSeq 2500. TCRdb's own reprocessing of the public reads used fastp at Q25 and MiXCR and kept productive beta chains. Each entry merges the rows of one CDR3 protein and shows their most common DNA and genes. Here the sample has about 210,000 distinct CDR3 sequences; 8% to 10% occur a single time. The ten top clones hold roughly 5% of the sample. The sample comprised blood, either unsorted or a sorted T cell fraction (not recorded which). The receptor source for this set is a female donor with ankylosing spondylitis or in good health (not recorded which).

This clonotype was seen at least ten times. This chain connects TRBV7-8 to TRBJ2-1; perhaps TRBD1 as D (5 bases). The CDR3 covers 15 residues. Trimming left V 3 bases short and J 5 bases short, with 14 bases between. Per the germline V gene, CDR1 is SGHVS and CDR2 is FQNEAQ. The CDR3 loop is CASSFLGDLDNEQFF. For the CDR3, the DNA is TGTGCCAGCAGCTTCCTAGGGGATCTTGACAATGAGCAGTTCTTC.

This clonotype was seen ten or more times. J is TRBJ1-6 and V is TRBV9; possible D gene TRBD1, 6 bases. Germline V CDR1 and CDR2: SGDLS, YYNGEE. V was shortened by 4 bases and J by 9 bases, with 17 bases between the two germline ends. This CDR3 has 15 amino acids. This CDR3 reads CASSSTPGVGSPLHF. The DNA for the CDR3 is TGTGCCAGCAGCTCAACCCCAGGGGTTGGTTCACCCCTCCACTTT. The full variable domain, with the rest looked up from reference TRBV9 and TRBJ1-6, is DSGVTQTPKHLITATGQRVTLRCSPRSGDLSVYWYQQSLDQGLQFLIQYYNGEERAKGNILERFSAQQFPDLHSELNLSSLELGDSALYFCASSSTPGVGSPLHFGNGTRLTVT.

This clonotype has ten or more counts. This sequence joins TRBV5-1 and TRBJ1-1; the D gene is possibly TRBD1 (6 bases). In germline, CDR1 is SGHRS, CDR2 YFSETQ. The germline V and J ends were trimmed by 1 base and 5 bases, with 15 bases remaining between them. The CDR3 has 15 amino acids. The CDR3: CASSLTRGPGTEAFF. The CDR3 DNA reads TGCGCCAGCAGCTTGACCAGGGGCCCGGGAACTGAAGCTTTCTTT.

The table lists this clonotype with a few counts. The rearrangement links TRBV29-1 to TRBJ1-1; perhaps TRBD1 as D (6 bases). The CDR3 extends over 14 amino acids. Germline V CDR1 and CDR2: SQVTM, ANQGSEA. Trimming pared 4 bases from V and 5 bases from J, leaving 17 bases between. The CDR3 spells CSVGFRGGKTEAFF. The DNA for the CDR3 is TGCAGCGTTGGTTTCAGGGGTGGAAAGACTGAAGCTTTCTTT.

Ten or more counts support this clonotype. The rearrangement links TRBV10-3 to TRBJ2-5; 13 bases align to TRBD2. The V segment lost 6 bases and the J segment 1 base; nucleotides outside the gene matches: 5. The CDR3 runs to 16 residues. The germline gives CDR1 ENHRY, CDR2 SYGVKD. The CDR3 loop reads CAISSGTSGTQETQYF. CDR3 nucleotides: TGTGCCATCAGCTCCGGGACTAGCGGGACCCAAGAGACCCAGTACTTC.

This clonotype has at least ten counts. This chain connects TRBV6-2 or TRBV6-3 to TRBJ2-2; no clear D gene. V was cut by 5 bases and J by 5 bases, with 6 bases left in between. The CDR3 runs 12 residues. CDR1 MNHEY and CDR2 SVGEGT come from the germline V gene. DNA of the CDR3: TGTGCCAGCAGTCGCCCTACCGGGGAGCTGTTTTTT. Protein: CASSRPTGELFF.

This clonotype was counted many times. In nucleotides, the CDR3 is TGCAGTGCCCGGCGGGGGGAGACCCAGTACTTC. It encodes CSARRGETQYF. This chain joins TRBV20-1 and TRBJ2-5, with 7 bases that match TRBD2. The junction had 3 bases not matched to a gene; V was cut back by 6 bases and J by 5 bases. Germline V CDR1 and CDR2: DFQATT, SNEGSKA (reference sequence). The CDR3 contains 11 residues.

This clonotype has at least ten counts. The chain recombines TRBV12-3 or TRBV12-4 with TRBJ1-1; 9 nucleotides line up with TRBD1. Germline trimming cut 4 bases from V and 10 bases from J; bases unmatched to any gene: 1. The CDR3 sequence is 11 residues long. CDR3 in amino acids: CASSSTGGAFF. CDR3 DNA: TGTGCCAGCAGTTCGACAGGGGGAGCTTTCTTT.

This clonotype was counted between two and nine times. The V gene is TRBV18, the J gene TRBJ2-2; D is unclear. The CDR3 sequence is 15 residues long. Trimming stripped 0 bases from V and 6 bases from J, with 11 bases between. The germline CDR1 and CDR2 sequences are KGHSH and LQKENI. The CDR3 is CASSPPNGQSGELFF. In DNA, the CDR3 is TGTGCCAGCTCACCACCGAATGGGCAGTCCGGGGAGCTGTTTTTT.

This clonotype was observed many times. V and J are TRBV7-2 and TRBJ1-4; D is undetermined. Germline CDR1 is SGHTA and CDR2 is FQGNSA. Trimming cost V 5 bases and J 7 bases, with 20 bases left between them. The CDR3 is made up of 16 amino acids. CDR3 amino acids: CASSKRPGSVGEKLFF. The CDR3 bases are TGTGCCAGCAGCAAAAGACCGGGATCCGTGGGTGAAAAACTGTTTTTT.

This clonotype was detected many times. This chain uses TRBV20-1 with TRBJ1-1; D perhaps matches TRBD1 (6 bases). Germline values: CDR1 DFQATT, CDR2 SNEGSKA (reference sequence). The CDR3 has 12 amino acids. With 5 bases removed from V and 4 bases from J, the gap between germline ends came to 11 bases. The CDR3 DNA sequence: TGCAGTGCTTCAGGGGAGGCCACTGAAGCTTTCTTT. It translates to CSASGEATEAFF.

This clonotype was seen at least ten times. The V call is TRBV20-1, the J call TRBJ2-7, with D uncertain. The CDR3 spans 12 residues. Germline V gives CDR1 DFQATT, CDR2 SNEGSKA (reference sequence). V was pared by 6 bases and J by 0 bases, with 9 bases between. CDR3 sequence (DNA): TGCAGTGCCCGCCTAGACTCCTACGAGCAGTACTTC. Amino acid sequence: CSARLDSYEQYF.

At least ten counts were recorded for this clonotype. This chain joins TRBV7-6 and TRBJ2-7; D is unresolved. Trimming stripped 2 bases from V and 3 bases from J, with 11 bases between. The CDR3 is 14 residues long. CDR1 and CDR2 from the germline V gene are SGHVS and FNYEAQ. Written as DNA, the CDR3 is TGTGCCAGCAGCTTAAATCTGGGAAACTACGAGCAGTACTTC. The encoded protein is CASSLNLGNYEQYF.

The chain has TRBV7-2 and TRBJ2-3, with 7 bases matching TRBD2. With 0 bases clipped from V and 2 bases from J, the junction kept 8 bases outside the gene matches. CDR3 length equals 17 residues. The V gene's germline CDR1 is SGHTA and CDR2 FQGNSA. The CDR3 loop is CASSLASGAGITDTQYF. The CDR3 nucleotides read TGTGCCAGCAGCTTAGCATCAGGAGCGGGGATCACAGATACGCAGTATTTT. Full variable domain (outside the CDR3, taken from reference TRBV7-2 and TRBJ2-3): GAGVSQSPSNKVTEKGKDVELRCDPISGHTALYWYRQSLGQGLEFLIYFQGNSAPDKSGLPSDRFSAERTGGSVSTLTIQRTQQEDSAVYLCASSLASGAGITDTQYFGPGTRLTVL.

This clonotype was picked up many times. CDR3: CASSWGLGDTDTQYF. CDR3 sequence (DNA): TGTGCCAGCTCCTGGGGACTGGGGGACACAGATACGCAGTATTTT. The chain has TRBV2 and TRBJ2-3, with D possibly matching TRBD2 (6 bases). This CDR3 contains 15 residues. Trimming removed 8 bases at V and 2 bases at J, with 17 bases between. Germline CDR1 and CDR2: SNHLY and FYNNEI.